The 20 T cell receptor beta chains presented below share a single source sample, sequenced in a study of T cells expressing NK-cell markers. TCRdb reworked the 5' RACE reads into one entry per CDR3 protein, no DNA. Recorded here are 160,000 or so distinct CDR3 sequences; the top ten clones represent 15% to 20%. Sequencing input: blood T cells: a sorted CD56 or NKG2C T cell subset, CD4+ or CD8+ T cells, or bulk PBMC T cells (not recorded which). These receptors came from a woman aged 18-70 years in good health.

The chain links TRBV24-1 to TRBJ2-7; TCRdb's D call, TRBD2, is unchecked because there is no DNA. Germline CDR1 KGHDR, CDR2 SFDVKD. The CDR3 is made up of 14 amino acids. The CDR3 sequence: CATSDSAGVTRQYF.

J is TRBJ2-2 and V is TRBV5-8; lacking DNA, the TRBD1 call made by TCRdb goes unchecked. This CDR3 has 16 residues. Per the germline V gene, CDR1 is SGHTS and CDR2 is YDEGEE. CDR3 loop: CASSLGWGPDTGELFF. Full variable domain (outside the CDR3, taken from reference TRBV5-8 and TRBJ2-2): EAGVTQSPTHLIKTRGQQATLRCSPISGHTSVYWYQQALGLGLQFLLWYDEGEERNRGNFPPRFSGRQFPNYSSELNVNALELEDSALYLCASSLGWGPDTGELFFGEGSRLTVL.

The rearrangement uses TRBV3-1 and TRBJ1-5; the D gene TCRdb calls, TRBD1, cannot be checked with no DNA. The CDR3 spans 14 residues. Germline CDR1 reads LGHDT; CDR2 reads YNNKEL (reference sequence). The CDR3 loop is CASSREGADQPQHF.

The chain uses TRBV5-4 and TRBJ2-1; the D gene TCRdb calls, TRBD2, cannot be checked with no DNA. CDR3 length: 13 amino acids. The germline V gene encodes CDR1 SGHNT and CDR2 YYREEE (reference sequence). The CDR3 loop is CASSLVGGDEQFF.

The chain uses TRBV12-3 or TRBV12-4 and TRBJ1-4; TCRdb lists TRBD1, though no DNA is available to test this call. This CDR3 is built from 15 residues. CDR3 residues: CASSFRQGSNEKLFF.

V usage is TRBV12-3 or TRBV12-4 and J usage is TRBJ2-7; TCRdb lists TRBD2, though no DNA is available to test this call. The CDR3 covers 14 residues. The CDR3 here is CASSLTSGAYEQYF.

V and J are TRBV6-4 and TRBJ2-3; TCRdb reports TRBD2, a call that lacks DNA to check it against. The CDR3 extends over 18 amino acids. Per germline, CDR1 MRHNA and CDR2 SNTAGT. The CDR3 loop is CASSALPAVAGSTDTQYF.

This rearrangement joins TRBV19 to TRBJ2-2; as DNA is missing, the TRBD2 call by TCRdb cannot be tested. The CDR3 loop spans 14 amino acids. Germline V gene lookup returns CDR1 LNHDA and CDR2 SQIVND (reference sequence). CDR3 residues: CASSSGRDTGELFF.

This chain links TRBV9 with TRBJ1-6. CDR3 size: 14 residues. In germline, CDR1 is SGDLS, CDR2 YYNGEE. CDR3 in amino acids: CASSSGLTNSPLHF.

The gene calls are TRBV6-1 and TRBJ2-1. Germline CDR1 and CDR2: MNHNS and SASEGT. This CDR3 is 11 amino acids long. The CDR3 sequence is CASSDWDEQFF.

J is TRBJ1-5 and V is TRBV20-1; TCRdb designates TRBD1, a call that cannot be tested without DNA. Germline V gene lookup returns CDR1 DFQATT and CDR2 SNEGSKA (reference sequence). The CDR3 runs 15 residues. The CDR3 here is CSALDRVRGNQPQHF.

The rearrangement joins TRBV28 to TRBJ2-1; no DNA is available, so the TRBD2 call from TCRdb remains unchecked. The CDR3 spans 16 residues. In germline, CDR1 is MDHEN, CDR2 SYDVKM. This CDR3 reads CASGDPGLAGYNEQFF.

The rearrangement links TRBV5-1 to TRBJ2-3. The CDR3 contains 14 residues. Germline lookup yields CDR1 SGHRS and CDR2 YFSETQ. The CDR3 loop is CASSSTESTDTQYF.

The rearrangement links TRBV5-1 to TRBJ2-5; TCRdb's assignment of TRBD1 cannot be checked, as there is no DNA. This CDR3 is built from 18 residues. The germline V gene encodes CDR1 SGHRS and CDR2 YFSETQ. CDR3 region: CASSLKGHGSRESETQYF.

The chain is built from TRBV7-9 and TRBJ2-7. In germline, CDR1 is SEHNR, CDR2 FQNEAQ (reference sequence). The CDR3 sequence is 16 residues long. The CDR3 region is CASSSRTDEKSYEQYF.

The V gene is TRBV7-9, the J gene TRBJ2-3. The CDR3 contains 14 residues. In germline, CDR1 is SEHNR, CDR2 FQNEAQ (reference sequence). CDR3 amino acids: CASSLVGNTDTQYF.

The CDR3: CASSSLEGERKTQYF. V gene TRBV6-5 combines with J gene TRBJ2-5; TCRdb proposes TRBD2, but this gene call is untestable without DNA. The CDR3 covers 15 residues. CDR1 is MNHEY, CDR2 SVGAGI, per germline.

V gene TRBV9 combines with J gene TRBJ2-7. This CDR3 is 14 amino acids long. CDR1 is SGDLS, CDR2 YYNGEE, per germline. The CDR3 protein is CASSVVESSYEQYF.

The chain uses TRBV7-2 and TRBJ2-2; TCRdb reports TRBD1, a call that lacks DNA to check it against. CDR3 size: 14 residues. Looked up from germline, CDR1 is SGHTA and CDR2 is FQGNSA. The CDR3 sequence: CASSLEGVVGELFF.

CDR3: CSAPDRAREQYF. The V gene is TRBV20-1, the J gene TRBJ2-7; TCRdb gives TRBD1 as the D gene, but with no DNA this cannot be confirmed. Germline V gene sequence: CDR1 DFQATT, CDR2 SNEGSKA (reference sequence). This CDR3 spans 12 amino acids.